The rows below give T cell receptor beta chains drawn from one sample of a study of beta chain features in type 1 diabetes. Only in-frame clones appear in the TCRdb table, and some are missing; sequencing was by immunoSEQ multiplex PCR. The profile covers about 360,000 clones, with roughly 13% appearing a single time and under 0.02% taken by the ten largest. Sequences were obtained from naive CD4+ T cells from blood. The receptor set was obtained from a man between 18 and 35 years old in good health. CDR3s include the opening cysteine and the closing phenylalanine or tryptophan. D genes are given only for firm matches. Some rows have no size entry. The others give once, few or many, or a class for an expanded clone.

V	size	J	D	DNA	CDR3
TRBV5-1	few	TRBJ2-5	TRBD2	TGCGCCAGCACCCCTGGGCTCGGGGGGGCCGAAGAGACCCAGTACTTC	CASTPGLGGAEETQYF
TRBV7-9	NA	TRBJ1-1	TRBD1	TGTGCCAGCAGCATGGGACAGTTGAACACTGAAGCTTTCTTT	CASSMGQLNTEAFF
TRBV2	few	TRBJ1-2	TRBD1	TGTGCCAGCAGCGCCGAGACAGGGGGAGGGAATGGCTACACCTTC	CASSAETGGGNGYTF
TRBV9	NA	TRBJ1-5	TRBD1	TGTGCCAGCAGTCGAGGACAGGGGAATCAGCCCCAGCATTTT	CASSRGQGNQPQHF
TRBV4-2	NA	TRBJ2-5	TRBD2	TGTGCCAGCAGCCCCTCCCGGGGGGGAGAGACCCAGTACTTC	CASSPSRGGETQYF
TRBV6-5	few	TRBJ2-1	NA	TGTGCCAGCAGTTTGACGGAGGGCACTGAGCAGTTCTTC	CASSLTEGTEQFF
TRBV29-1	NA	TRBJ1-2	NA	TGCAGCGTTGTAGCAGGGGATAACTATGGCTACACCTTC	CSVVAGDNYGYTF
TRBV18	NA	TRBJ1-2	TRBD1	TGTGCCAGCTCACGCGGGACAGCGTATGGCTACACCTTC	CASSRGTAYGYTF
TRBV5-6	few	TRBJ2-5	NA	TGTGCCAGCAGCTTTGACATCCAAGAGACCCAGTACTTC	CASSFDIQETQYF
TRBV19	NA	TRBJ1-2	NA	TGTGCCAGTAGTATCCAACGACAGGACTATGGCTACACCTTC	CASSIQRQDYGYTF
TRBV15	NA	TRBJ1-2	NA	TGTGCCACCAGCCCTGGACTCGGCTATGGCTACACCTTC	CATSPGLGYGYTF
TRBV18	NA	TRBJ2-2	TRBD2	TGTGCCAGCTCACCACAGACTAGCGGGGGATACACCGGGGAGCTGTTTTTT	CASSPQTSGGYTGELFF
TRBV7-6	few	TRBJ2-1	TRBD1	TGTGCCAGCAGCTTAGCCTTCCGGGACAGGGGTTGGAATGAGCAGTTCTTC	CASSLAFRDRGWNEQFF
TRBV19	NA	TRBJ2-5	TRBD1	TGTGCCAGTAGTTGGGACAGGGAAGGGAGAGAGACCCAGTACTTC	CASSWDREGRETQYF
TRBV18	few	TRBJ2-6	TRBD1	TGTGCCAGCTCGTGGACAGGCCCGATTGGTGGGGCCAACGTCCTGACTTTC	CASSWTGPIGGANVLTF
TRBV4-1	NA	TRBJ1-1	NA	TGCGCCAGCAGCCAAGATGGGGGGGGCACTGAAGCTTTCTTT	CASSQDGGGTEAFF
TRBV30	few	TRBJ2-3	TRBD2	TGTGCCTACCCACTAGCGGGAGGAGATACGCAGTATTTT	CAYPLAGGDTQYF
TRBV25-1	NA	TRBJ1-2	TRBD1	TGTGCCAGCAGTGAATTGGACAGGGACTATGGCTACACCTTC	CASSELDRDYGYTF
TRBV7-9	NA	TRBJ2-3	NA	TGTGCCAGCAGCCGTAGCGGCACAGATACGCAGTATTTT	CASSRSGTDTQYF
TRBV30	NA	TRBJ1-2	NA	TGTGCCTGGAGTGGTGACAGGCGGCCATCCTATGGCTACACCTTC	CAWSGDRRPSYGYTF
TRBV7-2	few	TRBJ1-1	NA	TGTGCCAGCAGCTTAGTAGGGGACACTGAAGCTTTCTTT	CASSLVGDTEAFF
TRBV29-1	many	TRBJ2-6	NA	TGCAGCGTGGGGCCGGGGGCCAACGTCCTGACTTTC	CSVGPGANVLTF
TRBV11-1	NA	TRBJ1-1	NA	TGTGCCAGCAGCTTTCTCACGGAGGGGACTGAAGCTTTCTTT	CASSFLTEGTEAFF
TRBV5-1	few	TRBJ1-1	NA	TGCGCCAGCAGCCTAAGACAGAACACTGAAGCTTTCTTT	CASSLRQNTEAFF
TRBV5-4	few	TRBJ1-2	NA	TGTGCCAGCAGCTTGAAAGGGAGGGACTATGGCTACACCTTC	CASSLKGRDYGYTF
TRBV7-2	NA	TRBJ2-7	TRBD1	TGTGCCAGCAGCTTAGGTGTCGGGACAGGGTTGGGCGAGCAGTACTTC	CASSLGVGTGLGEQYF
TRBV18	few	TRBJ2-7	NA	TGTGCCAGCTCACCGAGGACGGGGACCTACGAGCAGTACTTC	CASSPRTGTYEQYF
TRBV7-2	few	TRBJ2-7	NA	TGTGCCAGCAGCCGTAGCCTCGGGACTTCCTACGAGCAGTACTTC	CASSRSLGTSYEQYF
TRBV5-4	NA	TRBJ1-1	NA	TGTGCCAGCAGCCAATCAGAGAACACTGAAGCTTTCTTT	CASSQSENTEAFF
TRBV19	NA	TRBJ1-5	NA	TGTGCCAGTAGTATTTCAGTAAGCAATCAGCCCCAGCATTTT	CASSISVSNQPQHF
TRBV10-3	NA	TRBJ1-4	NA	TGTGCCATCAGTTCCTTAAATGAAAAACTGTTTTTT	CAISSLNEKLFF
TRBV4-3	NA	TRBJ1-2	TRBD1	TGCGCCAGCAGCCAAGGGGCAGGGGGCTATGGCTACACCTTC	CASSQGAGGYGYTF
TRBV5-1	NA	TRBJ2-7	NA	TGCGCCAGCAGCTTGGTACAAGACTACGAGCAGTACTTC	CASSLVQDYEQYF
TRBV7-2	few	TRBJ2-6	NA	TGTGCCAGCAGCTTCGTCGGAGGGAACTCTGGGGCCAACGTCCTGACTTTC	CASSFVGGNSGANVLTF
TRBV6-1	few	TRBJ1-1	NA	TGTGCCAGCAGTTCCTGGGCAGAGAACACTGAAGCTTTCTTT	CASSSWAENTEAFF
TRBV5-1	NA	TRBJ2-5	TRBD1	TGCGCCAGCAGCTTGACAACAGGGGCACAGGGGACCCAGTACTTC	CASSLTTGAQGTQYF
TRBV15	NA	TRBJ2-2	NA	TGTGCCACCAGCAGAGATAAATCCCGGGAGCTGTTTTTT	CATSRDKSRELFF
TRBV11-3	few	TRBJ2-7	NA	TGTGCCAGCAGCTTGCTCAGGGGATACGAGCAGTACTTC	CASSLLRGYEQYF
TRBV14	few	TRBJ1-2	NA	TGTGCCAGCAGCCTCCTCAGTCGGGGTGGCTACACCTTC	CASSLLSRGGYTF
TRBV19	NA	TRBJ1-1	TRBD1	TGTGCCAGTAGGGGACAGCTGGGGACTGAAGCTTTCTTT	CASRGQLGTEAFF
TRBV7-9	few	TRBJ1-2	TRBD1	TGTGCCAGCACCCCAGAGCGTCAGGGGGAGGTGAATGGCTACACCTTC	CASTPERQGEVNGYTF
TRBV7-8	NA	TRBJ1-6	TRBD1	TGTGCCAGCAGCATTGACAGGGCCCCTTCTTCACCCCTCCACTTT	CASSIDRAPSSPLHF
TRBV5-1	few	TRBJ2-2	NA	TGCGCCAGCAGCTTGCTACAGGGAAACACCGGGGAGCTGTTTTTT	CASSLLQGNTGELFF
TRBV11-2	NA	TRBJ2-7	NA	TGTGCCCCTGGGCAGCTCCCCCACGAGCAGTACTTC	CAPGQLPHEQYF
TRBV7-2	few	TRBJ1-3	NA	TGTGCCAGCAGCTTAATCTTCTCTGGAAACACCATATATTTT	CASSLIFSGNTIYF
TRBV7-8	NA	TRBJ2-7	TRBD1	TGTGCCAGCAGCTTTGACAGGGTTTTGGGCGAGCAGTACTTC	CASSFDRVLGEQYF
TRBV7-9	NA	TRBJ2-7	NA	TGTGCCAGCAGCTTACAGGGGGGCGAGCAGTACTTC	CASSLQGGEQYF
TRBV28	few	TRBJ2-7	NA	TGTGCCAGCAGTCTCCCCGGACAGTTCGAGCAGTACTTC	CASSLPGQFEQYF
TRBV7-8	few	TRBJ1-5	TRBD1	TGTGCCAGCAGCTCGACAGGGAAACTCCAGCCCCAGCATTTT	CASSSTGKLQPQHF
TRBV2	few	TRBJ1-2	TRBD1	TGTGCCAGCACGGGGATTCGGACAGGGTCGGGCTACACCTTC	CASTGIRTGSGYTF
TRBV6-5	few	TRBJ1-5	TRBD1	TGTGCCAGCAGGCAACTAACAGGGGCCCATCAGCCCCAGCATTTT	CASRQLTGAHQPQHF
TRBV7-2	few	TRBJ2-7	TRBD2	TGTGCCAGCACTTTGGGACTAGCGGTTTCCTACGAGCAGTACTTC	CASTLGLAVSYEQYF